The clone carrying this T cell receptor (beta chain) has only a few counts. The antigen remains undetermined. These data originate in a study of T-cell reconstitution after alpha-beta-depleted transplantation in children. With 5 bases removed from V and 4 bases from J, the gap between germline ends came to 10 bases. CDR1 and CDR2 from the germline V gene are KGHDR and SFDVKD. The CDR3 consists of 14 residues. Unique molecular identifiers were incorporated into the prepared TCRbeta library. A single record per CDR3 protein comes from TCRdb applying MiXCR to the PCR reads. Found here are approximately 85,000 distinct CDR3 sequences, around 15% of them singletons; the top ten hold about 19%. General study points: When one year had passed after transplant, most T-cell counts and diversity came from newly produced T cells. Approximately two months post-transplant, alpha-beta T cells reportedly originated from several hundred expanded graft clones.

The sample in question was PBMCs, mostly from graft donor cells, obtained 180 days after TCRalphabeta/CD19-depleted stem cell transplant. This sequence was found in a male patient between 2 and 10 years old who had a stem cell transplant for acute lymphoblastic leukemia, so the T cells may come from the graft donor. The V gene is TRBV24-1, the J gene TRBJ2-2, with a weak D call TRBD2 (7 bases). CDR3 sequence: CATSGAGATGELFF. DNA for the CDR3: TGTGCCACCAGTGGGGCGGGGGCCACCGGGGAGCTGTTTTTT.